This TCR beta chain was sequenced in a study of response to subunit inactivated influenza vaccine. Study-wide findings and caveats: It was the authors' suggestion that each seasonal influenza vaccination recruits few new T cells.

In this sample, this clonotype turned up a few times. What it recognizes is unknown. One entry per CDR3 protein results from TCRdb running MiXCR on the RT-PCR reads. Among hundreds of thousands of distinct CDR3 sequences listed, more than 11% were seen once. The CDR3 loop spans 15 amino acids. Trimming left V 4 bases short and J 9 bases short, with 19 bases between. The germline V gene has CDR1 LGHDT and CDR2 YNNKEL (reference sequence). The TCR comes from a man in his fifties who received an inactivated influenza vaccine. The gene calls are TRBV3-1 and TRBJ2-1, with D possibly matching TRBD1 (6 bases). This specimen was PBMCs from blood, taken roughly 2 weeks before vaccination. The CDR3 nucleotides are TGTGCCAGCAGCCCATTTCAACAGGGAAGAACTGAGCAGTTCTTC. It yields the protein CASSPFQQGRTEQFF.